A single TCR beta chain is shown here with its context. The data were taken from a study of response to subunit inactivated influenza vaccine. The J segment lost 9 bases and the V segment lost 1 base, leaving 4 bases of the junction unmatched. CDR1 is MGHRA and CDR2 is YSYEKL in the germline V gene. There are 13 residues in the CDR3. TCRdb passed the RT-PCR reads through MiXCR, listing each CDR3 protein once. The data contain more than 450,000 distinct CDR3 sequences, approximately 7.7% of them singletons. This material consisted of PBMCs from blood, taken around 2 years after vaccination. The source of this sequence is a man aged 45 to 70 who received an inactivated influenza vaccine. The chain employs TRBV4-1 and TRBJ2-5, with 8 nucleotides matching TRBD1. The CDR3 spells CASSQVDRVPQYF. The CDR3 nucleotides are TGCGCCAGCAGCCAAGTGGACAGGGTGCCCCAGTACTTC.